This T cell receptor beta chain came from a study of post-analysis software for immune sequencing data. Study conclusions and caveats: The five TRBV segments detected at higher frequency in patients than in controls included TRBV5-6, TRBV5-1 and TRBV20-1.

Presence of unique molecular identifiers characterized the TCR beta cDNA libraries. From approximately 0.95 to 9.8 million T cells, 500,000 or so cDNA molecules were obtained. Each CDR3 protein gets one entry after TCRdb re-called the PCR reads with MiXCR. Among around 700,000 distinct CDR3 sequences listed, about 60% were seen once. This CDR3 spans 14 amino acids. V lost 7 bases and J 5 bases, leaving 14 bases between the germline ends. Germline assignment: CDR1 MNHEY and CDR2 SVGAGI. About this clonotype: The antigen is not known.

The sample comprised blood. The receptor comes from a girl aged 2 to 9 with multiple sclerosis. The J gene is TRBJ2-2, the V gene TRBV6-5; a possible D gene is TRBD1 (6 bases). The CDR3 DNA reads TGTGCCAGCACAAATACAGGGATGACCGGGGAGCTGTTTTTT. Protein: CASTNTGMTGELFF.